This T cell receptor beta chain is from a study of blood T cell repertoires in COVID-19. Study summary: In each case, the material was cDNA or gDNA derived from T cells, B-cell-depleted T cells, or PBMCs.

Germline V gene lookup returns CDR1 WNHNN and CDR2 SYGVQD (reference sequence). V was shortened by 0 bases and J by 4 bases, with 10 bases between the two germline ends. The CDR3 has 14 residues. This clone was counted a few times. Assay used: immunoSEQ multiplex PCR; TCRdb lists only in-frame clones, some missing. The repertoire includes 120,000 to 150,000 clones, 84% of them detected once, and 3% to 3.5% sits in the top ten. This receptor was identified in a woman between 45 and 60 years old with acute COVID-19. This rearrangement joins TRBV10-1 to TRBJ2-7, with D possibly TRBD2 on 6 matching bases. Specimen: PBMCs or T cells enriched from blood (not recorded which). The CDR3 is CASSESSGSYEQYF. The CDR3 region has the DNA TGCGCCAGCAGTGAGTCTAGCGGATCTTACGAGCAGTACTTC.